This record covers a single TCR beta chain. The sample carries other DNA sequences with the same CDR3. CDR1 and CDR2 (germline): MNHEY, SMNVEV (reference sequence). The V end lost 6 bases, the J end lost 1 base, and 8 bases lay between the germline ends. The CDR3 runs to 13 residues. The sample originates from a study of shared clonotypes between healthy human individuals. The method was immunoSEQ multiplex PCR; TCRdb's version includes in-frame clones alone and lacks a portion of them. The repertoire has approximately 2.5 million clones, around nine tenths of them found once; the top ten carry over 0.12%.

The chain carries TRBV27 and TRBJ2-3; D remains unclear. Sequenced sample: naive CD4+ T cells sorted from blood. Subset: CD45RA+ positively selected. The clonotype originates from a man aged 18 to 29 in good health. As DNA, the CDR3 is TGTGCCAGCAGCCGCCTGGGCACAGATACGCAGTATTTT. Translated, it gives CASSRLGTDTQYF.